One and the same sample provided the 17 T cell receptor beta chains below, sequenced in a study of OX40 agonist ivuxolimab in advanced cancers. The repertoire was sequenced with immunoSEQ multiplex PCR; TCRdb's copy has only in-frame clones and lacks some. Of about 77,000 clones listed, about 85% are singletons. Material: CD4+ or CD8+ T cells sorted from blood, obtained in a trial of the OX40 agonist ivuxolimab. These receptors came from an adult with an advanced solid tumor such as melanoma, head and neck, liver or kidney cancer.

This clone appeared a few times. This chain joins TRBV5-1 and TRBJ1-3; D remains ambiguous. CDR3 size: 14 residues. From germline, CDR1 is SGHRS and CDR2 YFSETQ. Trimming shortened V by 5 bases and J by 0 bases, and 9 bases separated the two germline ends. This chain's CDR3 is CASRVLPSGNTIYF. CDR3 in DNA: TGCGCCAGCAGAGTCCTACCCTCTGGAAACACCATATATTTT.

The chain recombines TRBV19 with TRBJ1-4; no definite D call. V lost 3 bases to trimming and J lost 3 bases, with 5 bases between them. The CDR3 is made up of 13 amino acids. Germline CDR1 is LNHDA and CDR2 is SQIVND (reference sequence). This chain's CDR3 is CASSMNSNEKLFF. The CDR3 coding sequence is TGTGCCAGTAGTATGAATTCTAATGAAAAACTGTTTTTT.

This clone was seen a few times. The sample carries other DNA sequences with the same CDR3. The V call is TRBV7-9, the J call TRBJ1-5, with D uncertain. Trimming took off 3 bases at V and 6 bases at J, with 6 bases between the two ends. The CDR3 runs to 12 residues. In germline, CDR1 is SEHNR, CDR2 FQNEAQ (reference sequence). This chain's CDR3 is CASSLGSQPQHF. The CDR3 DNA reads TGTGCCAGCAGCTTGGGCAGTCAGCCCCAGCATTTT.

The gene calls are TRBV20-1 and TRBJ1-2; the match to TRBD1 covers 7 bases. The germline CDR1 and CDR2 sequences are DFQATT and SNEGSKA (reference sequence). The CDR3 consists of 9 residues. Unmatched junction bases numbered 1, after V lost 6 bases and J lost 9 bases. Here the CDR3 reads CSAGQSYTF. Written as DNA, the CDR3 is TGCAGTGCGGGACAGAGCTACACCTTC.

The chain has TRBV11-3 and TRBJ2-3, with 8 bases fitting TRBD2. CDR1 and CDR2 from the germline V gene are SGHNT and YENEEA. V shed 9 bases, J shed 2 bases, and the junction held 16 bases outside the gene matches. The length of the CDR3 is 17 residues. In DNA, the CDR3 is TGTGCCAGTGCCAAGATCCCGGGACTAGAAAACACAGATACGCAGTATTTT. This sequence encodes CASAKIPGLENTDTQYF.

Written as DNA, the CDR3 is TGTGCCAGCAGCTCTAGCGGGAGCTATGAGCAGTTCTTC. Residues: CASSSSGSYEQFF. The rearrangement uses TRBV13 and TRBJ2-1; 10 bases agree with TRBD2. The CDR3 is made up of 13 amino acids. Germline V gene lookup returns CDR1 PRHDT and CDR2 FYEKMQ (reference sequence). With V trimmed by 4 bases and J by 8 bases, 2 bases remained unmatched.

The CDR3 coding sequence is TGTGCCAGCTCACGAACCGGGGGTGGGACAGCGAACACTGAAGCTTTCTTT. This translates into CASSRTGGGTANTEAFF. This sequence joins TRBV18 and TRBJ1-1; TRBD1 matches 7 bases. The CDR3 loop spans 17 amino acids. Germline V CDR1 and CDR2: KGHSH, LQKENI. Trimming at V came to 4 bases and at J to 1 base, leaving 12 bases not matched to a gene.

The V and J genes are TRBV19 and TRBJ1-4; TRBD1 agrees at 8 bases. There are 15 residues in the CDR3. V dropped 3 bases and J dropped 10; count of bases not matched to a gene: 10. Germline V gives CDR1 LNHDA, CDR2 SQIVND (reference sequence). As DNA, the CDR3 is TGTGCCAGTAGTATGGGTACAGGGGGTTTAGTAAAACTGTTTTTT. It yields the protein CASSMGTGGLVKLFF.

There are a few counts of this clone. The V gene is TRBV30, the J gene TRBJ1-5; possible D gene TRBD1, 5 bases. V lost 2 bases and J 0 bases, leaving 8 bases between the germline ends. Germline V gene sequence: CDR1 GTSNPN, CDR2 SVGIG (reference sequence). The length of the CDR3 is 14 residues. CDR3 in amino acids: CAWSSQVSNQPQHF. DNA for the CDR3: TGTGCCTGGAGTTCACAGGTTAGCAATCAGCCCCAGCATTTT.

This chain connects TRBV6-5 to TRBJ1-1; D is unresolved. Trimming took off 5 bases at V and 6 bases at J, with 19 bases between the two ends. Germline-derived CDR1 and CDR2 are MNHEY and SVGAGI. The CDR3 extends over 15 amino acids. The CDR3 protein is CASSPLSGKRAEAFF. The CDR3, as DNA: TGTGCCAGCAGTCCCCTCTCGGGGAAGAGAGCTGAAGCTTTCTTT.

This rearrangement joins TRBV2 to TRBJ2-1; D remains unclear. Between the trimmed V and J ends, which lost 4 bases and 0 bases, there was a span of 10 bases. This CDR3 comprises 15 residues. Per germline, CDR1 SNHLY and CDR2 FYNNEI. DNA for the CDR3: TGTGCCAGCAGTGGTTGGGTAAGCTCCTACAATGAGCAGTTCTTC. Encoded protein: CASSGWVSSYNEQFF.

The chain uses TRBV2 and TRBJ1-1, with 8 bases fitting TRBD1. Trimming at V came to 3 bases and at J to 4 bases, leaving 4 bases not matched to a gene. This CDR3 has 14 residues. Germline assignment: CDR1 SNHLY and CDR2 FYNNEI. The CDR3 sequence: CASSERQGSTEAFF. CDR3 DNA: TGTGCCAGCAGTGAGAGACAGGGGAGCACTGAAGCTTTCTTT.

V and J are TRBV4-1 and TRBJ1-2; 8 nucleotides agree with TRBD1. V trimming: 3 bases; J trimming: 4 bases; junction bases outside the gene matches: 16. The CDR3 length is 18 residues. Germline V CDR1 and CDR2: MGHRA, YSYEKL. The CDR3 coding sequence is TGCGCCAGCAGCCAGGCCGCCAGGGGGCGCGTCATGGCCTATGGCTACACCTTC. This translates into CASSQAARGRVMAYGYTF.

The rearrangement uses TRBV19 and TRBJ1-2, with 10 bases fitting TRBD1. CDR1 LNHDA and CDR2 SQIVND come from the germline V gene (reference sequence). The ends lost 6 bases at V and 5 bases at J; junction bases unmatched: 12. The CDR3 runs 16 residues. DNA of the CDR3: TGTGCCAGTAGCATACTATCCGGGACAGGGGAGTATGGCTACACCTTC. Translating gives CASSILSGTGEYGYTF.

The sample holds a few counts of this clone. This rearrangement joins TRBV5-6 to TRBJ2-5, with D possibly being TRBD1 (5 bases). The V and J ends lost 3 bases and 2 bases respectively, with 8 bases between them. The CDR3 spans 13 residues. Germline V gives CDR1 SGHDT, CDR2 YYEEEE. The CDR3 loop reads CASSSWTQETQYF. The CDR3 DNA reads TGTGCCAGCAGCTCCTGGACACAAGAGACCCAGTACTTC. The variable domain in full, with the rest retrieved from reference TRBV5-6 and TRBJ2-5, is DAGVTQSPTHLIKTRGQQVTLRCSPKSGHDTVSWYQQALGQGPQFIFQYYEEEERQRGNFPDRFSGHQFPNYSSELNVNALLLGDSALYLCASSSWTQETQYFGPGTRLLVL.

V and J are TRBV30 and TRBJ2-7, with 12 bases aligning to TRBD2. The CDR3 is 16 amino acids. The trim removed 1 base at V and 4 bases at J, leaving 8 bases unmatched. Germline V gene data show CDR1 as GTSNPN and CDR2 as SVGIG (reference sequence). CDR3 residues: CAWSDSPLAGGYEQYF. The CDR3 coding sequence is TGTGCCTGGAGTGACTCTCCCCTAGCGGGAGGGTACGAGCAGTACTTC.

This clone has just one count. The chain is built from TRBV5-1 and TRBJ2-5, with TRBD2 matching over 11 bases. Trimming at V came to 2 bases and at J to 5 bases, leaving 8 bases not matched to a gene. The CDR3 consists of 16 residues. Germline V lookup: CDR1 SGHRS, CDR2 YFSETQ. The CDR3 here is CASSFALAGGVETQYF. The CDR3 DNA follows: TGCGCCAGCAGCTTCGCCCTAGCGGGGGGAGTTGAGACCCAGTACTTC.